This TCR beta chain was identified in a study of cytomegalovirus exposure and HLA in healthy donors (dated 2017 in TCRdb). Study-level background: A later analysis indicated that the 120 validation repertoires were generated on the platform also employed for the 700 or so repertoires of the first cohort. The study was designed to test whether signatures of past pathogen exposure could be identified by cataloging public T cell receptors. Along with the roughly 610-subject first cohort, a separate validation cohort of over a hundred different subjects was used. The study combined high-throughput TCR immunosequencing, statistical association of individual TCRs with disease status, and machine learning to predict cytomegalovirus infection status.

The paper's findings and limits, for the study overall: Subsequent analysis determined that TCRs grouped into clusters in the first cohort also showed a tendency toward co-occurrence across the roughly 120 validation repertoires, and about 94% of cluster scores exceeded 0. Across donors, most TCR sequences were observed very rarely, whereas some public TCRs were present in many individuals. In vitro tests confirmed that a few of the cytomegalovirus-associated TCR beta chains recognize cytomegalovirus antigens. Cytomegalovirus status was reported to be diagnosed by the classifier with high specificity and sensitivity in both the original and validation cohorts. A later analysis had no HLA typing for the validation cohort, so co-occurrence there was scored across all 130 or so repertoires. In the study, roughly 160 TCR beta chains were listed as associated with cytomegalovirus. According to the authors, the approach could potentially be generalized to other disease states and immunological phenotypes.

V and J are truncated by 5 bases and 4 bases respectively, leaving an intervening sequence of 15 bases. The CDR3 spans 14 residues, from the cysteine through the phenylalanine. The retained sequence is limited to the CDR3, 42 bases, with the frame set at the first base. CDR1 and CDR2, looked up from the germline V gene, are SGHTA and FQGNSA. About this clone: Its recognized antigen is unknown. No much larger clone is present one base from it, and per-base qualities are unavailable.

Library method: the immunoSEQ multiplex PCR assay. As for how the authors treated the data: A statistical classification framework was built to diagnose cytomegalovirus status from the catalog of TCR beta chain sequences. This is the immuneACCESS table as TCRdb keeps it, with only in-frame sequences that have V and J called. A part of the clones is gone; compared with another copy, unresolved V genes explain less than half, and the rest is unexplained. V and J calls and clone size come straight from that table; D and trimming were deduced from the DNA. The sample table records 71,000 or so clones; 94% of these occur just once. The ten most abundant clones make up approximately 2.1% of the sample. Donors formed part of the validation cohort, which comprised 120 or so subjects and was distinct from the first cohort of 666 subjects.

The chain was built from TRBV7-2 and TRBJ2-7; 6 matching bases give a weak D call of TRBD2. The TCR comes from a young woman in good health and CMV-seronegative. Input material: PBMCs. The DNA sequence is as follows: TGTGCCAGCAGCCGCCTCGGGGGTTGGTACGAGCAGTACTTC. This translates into CASSRLGGWYEQYF.